Listed below are T cell receptor beta chains from one sample, sequenced in a study of T cells after yellow fever vaccination. TCRdb itself ran the 5' RACE reads through MiXCR, one entry per CDR3 protein. Of approximately 300,000 distinct CDR3 sequences in the sample, around 6.8% were seen once. The sequences come from PBMCs, collected 45 days after the first yellow fever vaccination. These receptors all stem from a young man who received the YFV17D yellow fever vaccine. Both conserved end residues are part of each CDR3. A D gene is named only where the DNA matches it firmly. Size values are once, few and many counts, or a class for expanded clones, and some rows have none.

>TRBJ1-2|-|TRBV20-1|few
TGCAGCATCTCTGAGAGAGATGGCTACACCTTC
CSISERDGYTF
>TRBJ1-1|-|TRBV5-1|few
TGCGCCAGCAGCTTGGGGTGGGCGCCAAACACTGAAGCTTTCTTT
CASSLGWAPNTEAFF
>TRBJ2-5|-|TRBV4-1|few
TGCGCCAGCAGCCAAGATCATCGGAGCCTGGGGCCTCGAGAGACCCAGTACTTC
CASSQDHRSLGPRETQYF
>TRBJ2-1|TRBD2|TRBV11-2|many
TGTGCCAGCAGCCGCCCCGGGACTAGGTTTCAAAATGAGCAGTTCTTC
CASSRPGTRFQNEQFF
>TRBJ1-5|-|TRBV19|-
TGTGCCAGTAGACCCGACAGGCATCAGCCCCAGCATTTT
CASRPDRHQPQHF
>TRBJ1-4|-|TRBV18|-
TGTGCCAGCTCACCACGAGGGAACAATAATGAAAAACTGTTTTTT
CASSPRGNNNEKLFF
>TRBJ2-3|TRBD2|TRBV12-3/TRBV12-4|many
TGTGCCAGCGCCGCGGGATCCCCCGGGACTAGCGGGGGGAATAGGAATACGCAGTATTTT
CASAAGSPGTSGGNRNTQYF
>TRBJ2-1|TRBD2|TRBV4-2|few
TGTGCCAGCAGCCAAGATATCCTAGCGGGCTACAATGAGCAGTTCTTC
CASSQDILAGYNEQFF
>TRBJ2-3|-|TRBV3-1|few
TGTGCCAGCAGCCAAGATAGGGGGGGCTGGACAGATACGCAGTATTTT
CASSQDRGGWTDTQYF
>TRBJ2-3|-|TRBV20-1|many
TGCAGTGCTAGAATGTTTGGAGCGGCTAGCACAGATACGCAGTATTTT
CSARMFGAASTDTQYF
>TRBJ2-3|TRBD2|TRBV12-3/TRBV12-4|many
TGTGCCAGCAGTTTAATTACTAGCGAGAACACAGATACGCAGTATTTT
CASSLITSENTDTQYF
>TRBJ2-1|TRBD1|TRBV10-3|-
TGTGCCATCAGTGAGATGACAGGGGGATCTGAGCAGTTCTTC
CAISEMTGGSEQFF
>TRBJ2-3|TRBD2|TRBV20-1|many
TGCAGTGCTAGAGATCCAGCGGGGGGGCCTGATACGCAGTATTTT
CSARDPAGGPDTQYF
>TRBJ2-3|-|TRBV6-2/TRBV6-3|few
TGTGCCAGCAGTCGCGTTGACGGGGGGCCAGATACGCAGTATTTT
CASSRVDGGPDTQYF
>TRBJ2-1|TRBD2|TRBV30|few
TGTGCCTGGAGCAGACCGGGACTAGACTCCTACAATGAGCAGTTCTTC
CAWSRPGLDSYNEQFF
>TRBJ1-1|-|TRBV20-1|-
TGCAGTGCTCCCCGCTTATTGACTGAAGCTTTCTTT
CSAPRLLTEAFF
>TRBJ2-5|TRBD1|TRBV7-2|many
TGTGCCAGCAGCACGGGACAGGGACAGACCCAGTACTTC
CASSTGQGQTQYF
>TRBJ2-3|-|TRBV15|many
TGTGCCACCAGCAGGACACTAGGCACAGATACGCAGTATTTT
CATSRTLGTDTQYF
>TRBJ2-6|-|TRBV9|-
TGTGCCAGCGGGGGTGCTCCCGGGGCCAACGTCCTGACTTTC
CASGGAPGANVLTF
>TRBJ2-5|TRBD2|TRBV14|-
TGTGCCAGCAGCCAAGATAGGGGAATAGCGGGGATCCAAGAGACCCAGTACTTC
CASSQDRGIAGIQETQYF
>TRBJ2-4|-|TRBV20-1|few
TGCAGTGCTCTTAACAGGGAGACCAAAAACATTCAGTACTTC
CSALNRETKNIQYF
>TRBJ2-3|TRBD2|TRBV11-2|many
TGTGCCAGCAGCTTGGCGCTGACTAGCGGGGTGAATACGCAGTATTTT
CASSLALTSGVNTQYF
>TRBJ2-3|TRBD1|TRBV29-1|-
TGCAGCGTTGGAGTGTGGGGGACAGGCACAGATACGCAGTATTTT
CSVGVWGTGTDTQYF
>TRBJ2-5|TRBD2|TRBV6-5|few
TGTGCCAGCAGTTACTTCACTAGCGGGCCCTCGAAGACCCAGTACTTC
CASSYFTSGPSKTQYF
>TRBJ1-4|-|TRBV5-5|many
TGTGCCAGCAGCGTCAAGGACGGCTATGAAAAACTGTTTTTT
CASSVKDGYEKLFF
>TRBJ2-3|-|TRBV7-2|-
TGTGCCAGCAGGTGGGCCGGGGAGGCAGATACGCAGTATTTT
CASRWAGEADTQYF
>TRBJ2-2|-|TRBV15|few
TGTGCCACCAGCAGAGATGACACCGGGGAGCTGTTTTTT
CATSRDDTGELFF